This note documents a single T cell receptor beta chain sequence. Its target is not known. This entry belongs to a study of radiation and T cells in renal cell carcinoma. General study points: Top tumor clonotypes rose in blood 2 weeks post-radiation, then contracted.

The method was immunoSEQ multiplex PCR; TCRdb's version includes in-frame clones alone and lacks a portion of them. The repertoire holds roughly 75,000 clones, with 82% as singletons. Time point in this sample: blood 2 weeks post-SBRT. Treatment: 15 Gy SBRT to primary tumor, nephrectomy 4 weeks later. Per the germline V gene, CDR1 is SGHVS and CDR2 is FNYEAQ. The germline V and J ends were trimmed by 5 bases and 4 bases, with 14 bases remaining between them. The CDR3 extends over 14 amino acids. This clonotype originated in a man in his 60s with renal cell carcinoma. This rearrangement joins TRBV7-6 to TRBJ1-2; no clear D. Material: blood, obtained from a patient whose treatment included radiotherapy and nephrectomy. The CDR3 DNA follows: TGTGCCAGCAGCGGTCCTCACGACTCCTATGGCTACACCTTC. It yields the protein CASSGPHDSYGYTF.